The rows below give T cell receptor beta chains drawn from one sample of a study of post-analysis software for immune sequencing data. MiXCR was run by TCRdb on the PCR reads, yielding one entry per CDR3 protein. In the table there are 250,000 to 300,000 distinct CDR3 sequences, 36% of which are singletons. The specimen sequenced was blood. Every receptor here comes from a girl under 18 with multiple sclerosis. Both conserved end residues are part of each CDR3. Fields, in order: V gene, J gene, D gene, clone size, CDR3 DNA, CDR3 protein. D genes are given only for firm matches. The size of a clone is reported for some rows only, either as once, few or many, or as a class for expanded clones.

TRBV18	TRBJ1-1	.	many	TGTGCCAGCTCACCCCCAGCCAGTACTGAAGCTTTCTTT	CASSPPASTEAFF
TRBV21-1	TRBJ2-7	.	.	TGTGCCAGCAGCGACACAGGGTACCACGAGCAGTACTTC	CASSDTGYHEQYF
TRBV6-2/TRBV6-3	TRBJ2-1	.	few	TGTGCCAGCAGTTACCTCCGACTTACAAATGAGCAGTTCTTC	CASSYLRLTNEQFF
TRBV9	TRBJ2-5	TRBD2	few	TGTGCCAGCAGCGCAAGGACTAGCGGAGTCGATGAGCAGTACTTC	CASSARTSGVDEQYF
TRBV5-1	TRBJ1-2	.	.	TGCGCCAGCAGCTTGGAACAGGGTTACGGCTACACCTTC	CASSLEQGYGYTF
TRBV16	TRBJ2-3	.	few	TGTGCCAGCAGCCAATCTTCAGATACGCAGTATTTT	CASSQSSDTQYF
TRBV20-1	TRBJ1-1	.	many	TGCAGTGCTAGCAGACACAGGATGAACACTGAAGCTTTCTTT	CSASRHRMNTEAFF
TRBV20-1	TRBJ2-5	.	.	TGCAGTGCTAGATCAGGTCGAGAGACCCAGTACTTC	CSARSGRETQYF
TRBV27	TRBJ1-2	.	many	TGTGCCAGCAGTTTTTCTGGGGGGCAGAAGAACACCTTC	CASSFSGGQKNTF
TRBV10-3	TRBJ2-7	.	.	TGTGCCATCAGAGAAACCTACGAGCAGTACTTC	CAIRETYEQYF
TRBV9	TRBJ2-5	.	few	TGTGCCAGCAGCGCAGAAGCGTTAGAGACCCAGTACTTC	CASSAEALETQYF
TRBV12-3/TRBV12-4	TRBJ2-1	.	many	TGTGCCAGCAGCCAAGTCTACAATGAGCAGTTCTTC	CASSQVYNEQFF
TRBV24-1	TRBJ2-7	TRBD2	.	TGTGCCACCAGTGATGAAGGACTAGCGGGCTACGAGCAGTACTTC	CATSDEGLAGYEQYF
TRBV29-1	TRBJ2-5	TRBD1	many	TGCAGCGTTGAAGGACAGGGGGGAGAGACCCAGTACTTC	CSVEGQGGETQYF
TRBV18	TRBJ2-5	.	.	TGTGTCAGCTCTGAGGGGTACAATGAGCAGTACTTC	CVSSEGYNEQYF
TRBV12-3/TRBV12-4	TRBJ2-5	.	few	TGTGCCAGCAGGCCCCCTGGGGGGTTGCGAGAGACCCAGTACTTC	CASRPPGGLRETQYF
TRBV5-1	TRBJ1-3	TRBD1	.	TGCGCCAGCAGCTTGACAGGGGCTGGAAACACCATATATTTT	CASSLTGAGNTIYF
TRBV2	TRBJ2-6	.	.	TGTGCCAGCAGTGAAGCGGGGGGGCTTGGCTCTGGGGCCAACGTCCGGACTTTC	CASSEAGGLGSGANVRTF
TRBV4-1	TRBJ2-5	.	few	TGCGCCAGCAGCCAAGATGGGCGGGACCAGTACTTC	CASSQDGRDQYF
TRBV29-1	TRBJ1-3	.	few	TGCAGCGTAGGGGGTCGGGGCTCTGGAAACACCATATATTTT	CSVGGRGSGNTIYF
TRBV19	TRBJ1-6	TRBD1	.	TGTGCCAGTAACCTGGGACAGGGGGGCGATTCACCCCTCCACTTT	CASNLGQGGDSPLHF
TRBV12-3/TRBV12-4	TRBJ1-1	.	.	TGTGCCAGCAGTTCGGTCGGACCTGGAGGATATGAAGCTTTCTTT	CASSSVGPGGYEAFF
TRBV7-2	TRBJ1-1	.	many	TGTGCCAGCAGCCCGTATCTAACAGGGACGGGGAGCACTGAAGCTTTCTTT	CASSPYLTGTGSTEAFF
TRBV12-3/TRBV12-4	TRBJ2-2	TRBD2	many	TGTGCCACCAGTACCGGGAGGGACACCGGGGAGCTGTTTTTT	CATSTGRDTGELFF
TRBV18	TRBJ1-1	.	few	TGTGCCAGCTCACCACGGTCGGGGCCGAACACTGAAGCTTTCTTT	CASSPRSGPNTEAFF
TRBV5-1	TRBJ2-5	TRBD1	many	TGCGCCAGCAGCTACTGGACAGGGGGAGAGACCCAGTACTTC	CASSYWTGGETQYF
TRBV10-3	TRBJ2-3	.	.	TGTGCCATCAGGGGCGGGAGCACAGATACGCAGTATTTT	CAIRGGSTDTQYF
TRBV11-2	TRBJ2-3	.	many	TGTGCCAGCAGCCTTAGAGGGACGGGGATTAGCACAGATACGCAGTATTTT	CASSLRGTGISTDTQYF
TRBV25-1	TRBJ1-6	.	.	TGTGCCAGCAGTAGATCTAGTAGGGGCTATAATTCACCCCTCCACTTT	CASSRSSRGYNSPLHF
TRBV6-5	TRBJ1-3	.	few	TGTGCCAGCAGTTACTCGTCGGTGGGCAGCCAAGGGGGCACCATATATTTT	CASSYSSVGSQGGTIYF
TRBV4-1	TRBJ2-1	TRBD2	many	TGCGCCAGCAGCCAAGATTTCCCCCCGGGACTAGAGGGAGATGAGCAGTTCTTC	CASSQDFPPGLEGDEQFF
TRBV10-3	TRBJ2-5	TRBD2	many	TGTGCCACAGGAGCGGGGGGGAACCAAGAGACCCAGTACTTC	CATGAGGNQETQYF
TRBV27	TRBJ2-1	TRBD1	many	TGTGCCAGTCGGGACAGGGTTTACAATGAGCAGTTCTTC	CASRDRVYNEQFF
TRBV5-1	TRBJ2-1	.	many	TGCGCCAGCAGCTTGGCCTCCACGGAGCAGTTCTTC	CASSLASTEQFF
TRBV14	TRBJ2-5	TRBD2	many	TGTGCCAGCAGCCCGGGGACTAGCGGGAGTTTCCAAGAGACCCAGTACTTC	CASSPGTSGSFQETQYF
TRBV7-3	TRBJ2-3	TRBD1	many	TGTGCCAGCAGCCCGGGACAGGGGAGAACAGATACGCAGTATTTT	CASSPGQGRTDTQYF
TRBV12-3/TRBV12-4	TRBJ1-2	TRBD1	.	TGTGCCAGCAGTACTTATTCGGACAGGGGCGTTTATGGCTACACCTTC	CASSTYSDRGVYGYTF
TRBV6-6	TRBJ2-3	.	.	TGTGCCAGCAGCGCAAATTCAGATACGCAGTATTTT	CASSANSDTQYF
TRBV5-1	TRBJ1-5	TRBD1	many	TGCGCCAGCAGCGGACCGGGACAGGGGGCGGCTTGGTATCAGCCCCAGCATTTT	CASSGPGQGAAWYQPQHF
TRBV15	TRBJ1-6	.	many	TGTGCCACCAGCAAACTCCGGGACAATTCACCCCTCCACTTT	CATSKLRDNSPLHF
TRBV29-1	TRBJ1-4	.	.	TGCAGCGGAACCCTCAGAGGGGAAAAACTGTTTTTT	CSGTLRGEKLFF
TRBV2	TRBJ2-6	TRBD1	.	TGTACCAGCAGACCAAGGGGGCCTCCTGGGGCCAACGTCCTGACTTTC	CTSRPRGPPGANVLTF
TRBV4-1	TRBJ2-1	TRBD1	many	TGCGCCAGCGGGCTGGACAGGGGGCAGGGGGAGCAGTTCTTC	CASGLDRGQGEQFF
TRBV2	TRBJ1-2	.	many	TGTGCCAGCAGTTCCACCCAGGGGCTGGATGGCTACACCTTC	CASSSTQGLDGYTF
TRBV20-1	TRBJ1-5	.	many	TGCAGTGCTAGGGGGGGGTTGAGCAATCAGCCCCAGCATTTT	CSARGGLSNQPQHF
TRBV7-8	TRBJ2-2	TRBD1	.	TGTGCCAGCAGCTCTAGGACAGGGGGCACGGGCGGGGAGCTGTTTTTT	CASSSRTGGTGGELFF
TRBV5-1	TRBJ1-1	TRBD1	.	TGCGCCAGCAGCTTGGAAGAGACAGGGGGCTTTGGGACTGAAGCTTTCTTT	CASSLEETGGFGTEAFF
TRBV19	TRBJ2-5	.	few	TGTGCCAGTAGTCCCGGGACTCGTTTGTACCAAGAGACCCAGTACTTC	CASSPGTRLYQETQYF